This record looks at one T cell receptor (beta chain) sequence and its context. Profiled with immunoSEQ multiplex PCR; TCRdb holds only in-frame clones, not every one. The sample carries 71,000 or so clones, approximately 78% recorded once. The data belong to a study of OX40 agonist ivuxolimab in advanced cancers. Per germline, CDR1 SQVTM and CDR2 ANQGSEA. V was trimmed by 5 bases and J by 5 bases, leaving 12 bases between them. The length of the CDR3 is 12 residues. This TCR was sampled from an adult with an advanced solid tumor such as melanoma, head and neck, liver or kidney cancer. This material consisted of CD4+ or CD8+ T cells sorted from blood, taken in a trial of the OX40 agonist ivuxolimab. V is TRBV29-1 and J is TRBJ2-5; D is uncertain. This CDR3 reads CSVIIVEETQYF. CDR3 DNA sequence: TGCAGCGTTATTATAGTGGAGGAGACCCAGTACTTC.